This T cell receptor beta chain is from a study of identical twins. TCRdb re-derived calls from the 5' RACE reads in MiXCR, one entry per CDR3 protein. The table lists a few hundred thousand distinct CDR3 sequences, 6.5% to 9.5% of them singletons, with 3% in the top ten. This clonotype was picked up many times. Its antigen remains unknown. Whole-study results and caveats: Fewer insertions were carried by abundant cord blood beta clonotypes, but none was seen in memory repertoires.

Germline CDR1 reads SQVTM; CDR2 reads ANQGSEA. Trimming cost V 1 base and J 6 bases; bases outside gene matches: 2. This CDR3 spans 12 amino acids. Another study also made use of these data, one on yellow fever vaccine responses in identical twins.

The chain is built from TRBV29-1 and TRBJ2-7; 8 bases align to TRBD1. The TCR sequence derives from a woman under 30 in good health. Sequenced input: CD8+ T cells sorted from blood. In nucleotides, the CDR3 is TGCAGCGTTGAAGGACAGGGGCCCGAGCAGTACTTC. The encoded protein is CSVEGQGPEQYF.